Below, 17 T cell receptor beta chains from the same sample are listed, as sequenced in a study of blood T cell repertoires in COVID-19. TCRdb's copy holds only in-frame clones and misses some; the assay was immunoSEQ multiplex PCR. The sample consists of approximately 250,000 clones, about four fifths of them appearing once. Sample: peripheral blood. The receptors here all came from a woman aged 40 to 55 who had recovered from COVID-19.

This sequence joins TRBV19 and TRBJ1-5, with 8 bases lining up with TRBD1. Germline CDR1 is LNHDA and CDR2 is SQIVND (reference sequence). V shed 7 bases, J shed 5 bases, and the junction held 10 bases outside the gene matches. The CDR3 runs 15 residues. The CDR3 sequence: CASTYPETGDQPQHF. In DNA form, the CDR3 reads TGTGCCAGTACTTACCCTGAGACAGGGGATCAGCCCCAGCATTTT. The whole variable domain, remainder taken from reference TRBV19 and TRBJ1-5, is DGGITQSPKYLFRKEGQNVTLSCEQNLNHDAMYWYRQDPGQGLRLIYYSQIVNDFQKGDIAEGYSVSREKKESFPLTVTSAQKNPTAFYLCASTYPETGDQPQHFGDGTRLSIL.

The chain couples TRBV18 to TRBJ2-7; maybe TRBD1 (6 bases). Germline lookup yields CDR1 KGHSH and CDR2 LQKENI. Trimming removed 5 bases at V and 3 bases at J, with 20 bases between. The CDR3 extends over 16 amino acids. This CDR3 is CASSSIGRGSHYEQYF. The CDR3 nucleotides read TGTGCCAGCTCATCAATCGGCAGGGGATCCCACTACGAGCAGTACTTC.

The chain is built from TRBV5-1 and TRBJ2-7, with 7 positions matching TRBD1. V dropped 4 bases and J dropped 4; count of bases not matched to a gene: 5. Germline V lookup: CDR1 SGHRS, CDR2 YFSETQ. This CDR3 is 13 amino acids long. CDR3 residues: CASSLGQLYEQYF. CDR3 sequence (DNA): TGCGCCAGCAGCCTGGGACAGCTATACGAGCAGTACTTC. Based on the CDR3 plus reference TRBV5-1 and TRBJ2-7, the full variable domain is KAGVTQTPRYLIKTRGQQVTLSCSPISGHRSVSWYQQTPGQGLQFLFEYFSETQRNKGNFPGRFSGRQFSNSRSEMNVSTLELGDSALYLCASSLGQLYEQYFGPGTRLTVT.

The gene calls are TRBV10-3 and TRBJ2-2, with TRBD1 matching over 8 bases. Germline V gene data show CDR1 as ENHRY and CDR2 as SYGVKD. This CDR3 has 12 amino acids. Losses at the gene ends were 5 bases for V and 11 bases for J; bases not matched to a gene: 4. The CDR3 region has the DNA TGTGCCATCAGTATCGGACAGGGCGAGCTGTTTTTT. It yields the protein CAISIGQGELFF.

The chain combines TRBV4-1 with TRBJ1-4; 7 bases line up with TRBD1. Germline CDR1 reads MGHRA; CDR2 reads YSYEKL. The V segment lost 5 bases and the J segment 0 bases; nucleotides outside the gene matches: 9. This CDR3 spans 17 amino acids. The DNA of the CDR3 is TGCGCCAGCAGCTCAGGGACAGCGGCTGCAACTAATGAAAAACTGTTTTTT. Translating gives CASSSGTAAATNEKLFF.

This chain joins TRBV11-2 and TRBJ1-6; tentatively, D is TRBD1 (5 bases). Per germline, CDR1 SGHAT and CDR2 FQNNGV. V was pared by 5 bases and J by 5 bases, with 13 bases between. The CDR3 has 15 residues. In DNA, the CDR3 is TGTGCCAGCAGCCTTGCGACAGTCAATAATTCACCCCTCCACTTT. This gives the protein CASSLATVNNSPLHF.

The chain uses TRBV5-6 and TRBJ2-5; D uncertain. The CDR3 spans 14 residues. The V end was cut by 0 bases, the J end by 1 base, with 7 bases between. Germline CDR1 and CDR2: SGHDT and YYEEEE. The CDR3 DNA sequence: TGTGCCAGCAGCTTGGACAGTACCCAAGAGACCCAGTACTTC. Translated: CASSLDSTQETQYF.

Details on this clone: A read error may account for a junction end that differs from germline. V is TRBV13 and J is TRBJ1-3; the D is unclear. Germline V gives CDR1 PRHDT, CDR2 FYEKMQ (reference sequence). The CDR3 is 14 amino acids. The CDR3 DNA reads TGTGCCTGCAGTTCCAGACATATGGGAAACACCATATATTTT. It is translated as CACSSRHMGNTIYF.

The chain carries TRBV7-6 and TRBJ2-1, with D possibly being TRBD1 (6 bases). Germline loops: CDR1 SGHVS, CDR2 FNYEAQ. The CDR3 sequence is 14 residues long. V shed 5 bases and J shed 6 bases, with 14 bases lying between them. The CDR3 region is CASSPQGEGNEQFF. CDR3 nucleotide sequence: TGTGCCAGCAGCCCACAGGGAGAAGGCAATGAGCAGTTCTTC. The full variable domain, in which reference TRBV7-6 and TRBJ2-1 provide the parts outside the CDR3, is GAGVSQSPRYKVTKRGQDVALRCDPISGHVSLYWYRQALGQGPEFLTYFNYEAQQDKSGLPNDRFSAERPEGSISTLTIQRTEQRDSAMYRCASSPQGEGNEQFFGPGTRLTVL.

The rearrangement links TRBV7-9 to TRBJ1-2; D is perhaps TRBD1 (6 bases). CDR3 length: 13 amino acids. Germline loops: CDR1 SEHNR, CDR2 FQNEAQ (reference sequence). The V and J ends lost 5 bases and 2 bases respectively, with 9 bases between them. As DNA, the CDR3 is TGTGCCAGCAGCCACGGACAGAACTATGGCTACACCTTC. Protein product: CASSHGQNYGYTF. The full variable domain, with the rest looked up from reference TRBV7-9 and TRBJ1-2, is DTGVSQNPRHKITKRGQNVTFRCDPISEHNRLYWYRQTLGQGPEFLTYFQNEAQLEKSRLLSDRFSAERPKGSFSTLEIQRTEQGDSAMYLCASSHGQNYGYTFGSGTRLTVV.

The J gene is TRBJ1-5, the V gene TRBV3-1 (or the pseudogene TRBV3-2); D is possibly TRBD1 (5 bases). The CDR3 runs to 15 residues. CDR1 is LGHDT and CDR2 is YNNKEL in the germline V gene (reference sequence). Trimming removed 0 bases at V and 7 bases at J, with 13 bases between. The CDR3 region has the DNA TGTGCCAGCAGCCAAGATCGGCAGGGAAGCCAGCCCCAGCATTTT. Translated, it gives CASSQDRQGSQPQHF.

The CDR3 nucleotides are TGTGCCAGCAGTGACGGTCGGGGGGGGCCCGATACGCAGTATTTT. Translating gives CASSDGRGGPDTQYF. V is TRBV6-4 and J is TRBJ2-3; 8 positions agree with TRBD2. Germline V gives CDR1 MRHNA, CDR2 SNTAGT. The CDR3 runs to 15 residues. The V segment lost 2 bases and the J segment 6 bases; nucleotides outside the gene matches: 7.

The chain recombines TRBV2 with TRBJ1-1, with 10 bases matching TRBD1. Germline values: CDR1 SNHLY, CDR2 FYNNEI. The CDR3 sequence is 15 residues long. V dropped 4 bases and J dropped 0; count of bases not matched to a gene: 2. In DNA form, the CDR3 reads TGTGCCAGCAGTGGGACAGGGGGAATGAACACTGAAGCTTTCTTT. The encoded protein is CASSGTGGMNTEAFF.

The rearrangement uses TRBV7-9 and TRBJ2-1; D unresolved. The germline V and J ends were trimmed by 5 bases and 0 bases, with 5 bases remaining between them. The CDR3 is 13 amino acids. The V gene's germline CDR1 is SEHNR and CDR2 FQNEAQ (reference sequence). Here the CDR3 DNA reads TGTGCCAGCAGCCTCTCCTCCTACAATGAGCAGTTCTTC. Amino acids: CASSLSSYNEQFF.

J is TRBJ2-1 and V is TRBV30; 9 nucleotides agree with TRBD1. This CDR3 is built from 18 residues. With 2 bases clipped from V and 5 bases from J, the junction kept 16 bases outside the gene matches. From germline, CDR1 is GTSNPN and CDR2 SVGIG (reference sequence). The DNA for the CDR3 is TGTGCCTGGAGTTTGTATGGGGCCGGGACAGGGCGAAACAATGAGCAGTTCTTC. This codes for CAWSLYGAGTGRNNEQFF.

The rearrangement uses TRBV15 and TRBJ1-2, with 9 bases lining up with TRBD1. The germline gives CDR1 LNHNV, CDR2 YYDKDF (reference sequence). J gave up 6 bases and V 2 bases, and 10 bases lay outside the gene matches. The CDR3 has 16 residues. CDR3 sequence: CATSRPVPGQGNGYTF. DNA of the CDR3: TGTGCCACCAGCAGACCTGTTCCGGGACAGGGAAATGGCTACACCTTC.

J is TRBJ1-1 and V is TRBV18, with 9 bases identical to TRBD1. J gave up 13 bases and V 6 bases, and 6 bases lay outside the gene matches. CDR3 length equals 11 residues. Germline CDR1 and CDR2: KGHSH and LQKENI. The DNA of the CDR3 is TGTGCCAGCTCGCAGGGACAGGGAGTTTTCTTT. The encoded protein is CASSQGQGVFF.